This TCR beta chain was found in a study of blood T cell repertoires in COVID-19. TCRdb keeps only in-frame clones here, not all; method: immunoSEQ multiplex PCR. The repertoire holds 250,000 or so clones, roughly 84% seen once, with 1.5% in the top ten. This clone was seen just once. The germline CDR1 and CDR2 sequences are LGHDT and YNNKEL (reference sequence). The CDR3 sequence is 17 residues long. Trimming took 0 bases from V and 2 from J; bases not matched to a gene: 7. The sequenced sample was peripheral blood. The rearrangement uses TRBV3-1 (or the pseudogene TRBV3-2) and TRBJ2-3; 8 nucleotides agree with TRBD2. This TCR was recovered from a woman between 40 and 55 years old who had recovered from COVID-19. The CDR3 bases are TGTGCCAGCAGCCAAGATCGATTTAGCGGGGTCACAGATACGCAGTATTTT. This sequence encodes CASSQDRFSGVTDTQYF.